The 9 T cell receptor beta chains listed next were all sequenced from one sample in a study of OX40 agonist ivuxolimab in advanced cancers. Sequencing used immunoSEQ multiplex PCR; TCRdb keeps in-frame clones, though not all of them. The table includes 15,000 to 20,000 clones, roughly 87% detected once. The source material was CD4+ or CD8+ T cells sorted from blood, sampled in a trial of the OX40 agonist ivuxolimab. Receptors originate from an adult with an advanced solid tumor such as melanoma, head and neck, liver or kidney cancer.

The genes are TRBV27 and TRBJ2-3; TRBD2 agrees at 14 bases. This CDR3 spans 17 amino acids. J lost 3 bases, V lost 1 base, and 3 bases had no gene match. Germline V CDR1 and CDR2: MNHEY, SMNVEV (reference sequence). The CDR3 is CASSLLTSGGVTDTQYF. The CDR3 DNA sequence: TGTGCCAGCAGTTTATTGACTAGCGGGGGGGTAACAGATACGCAGTATTTT.

The chain links TRBV6-1 to TRBJ2-7; TRBD2 aligns across 16 bases. Trimming removed 7 bases from V and 5 bases from J; junction bases left unmatched: 5. Germline V CDR1 and CDR2: MNHNS, SASEGT. CDR3 length: 15 amino acids. The CDR3 protein is CASTGTSGGAHEQYF. In DNA form, the CDR3 reads TGTGCCAGCACCGGGACTAGCGGGGGGGCCCACGAGCAGTACTTC.

The chain links TRBV2 to TRBJ2-1; TRBD2 aligns across 13 bases. The junction had 6 bases not matched to a gene; V was cut back by 4 bases and J by 9 bases. This CDR3 region has 15 residues. The V gene's germline CDR1 is SNHLY and CDR2 FYNNEI. DNA for the CDR3: TGTGCCAGCAGTGTCGGACTAGCGGGGGTGGGTGAGCAGTTCTTC. It is translated as CASSVGLAGVGEQFF.

This chain uses TRBV30 with TRBJ1-1, with D unresolved. Germline loops: CDR1 GTSNPN, CDR2 SVGIG (reference sequence). The CDR3 extends over 12 amino acids. Trimming removed 5 bases at V and 6 bases at J, with 13 bases between. CDR3 region: CAWEDGRPEAFF. The CDR3, as DNA: TGTGCCTGGGAGGACGGCCGGCCTGAAGCTTTCTTT.

J is TRBJ1-1 and V is TRBV7-6, with TRBD1 identical over 8 bases. Germline assignment: CDR1 SGHVS and CDR2 FNYEAQ. The junction had 9 bases not matched to a gene; V was cut back by 1 base and J by 5 bases. CDR3 length: 16 amino acids. The CDR3 loop is CASSLGQGARGTEAFF. As DNA, the CDR3 is TGTGCCAGCAGCTTAGGGCAGGGGGCAAGAGGAACTGAAGCTTTCTTT.

This chain joins TRBV9 and TRBJ1-2; perhaps TRBD1 as D (5 bases). CDR1 and CDR2 from the germline V gene are SGDLS and YYNGEE. CDR3 length equals 15 residues. Trimming stripped 4 bases from V and 4 bases from J, with 17 bases between. CDR3 DNA sequence: TGTGCCAGCAGCCGTGAACGAGCAGGGTCCTATGGCTACACCTTC. Protein sequence: CASSRERAGSYGYTF. Filled out from reference TRBV9 and TRBJ1-2, the complete variable domain reads DSGVTQTPKHLITATGQRVTLRCSPRSGDLSVYWYQQSLDQGLQFLIQYYNGEERAKGNILERFSAQQFPDLHSELNLSSLELGDSALYFCASSRERAGSYGYTFGSGTRLTVV.

The V gene is TRBV10-3, the J gene TRBJ2-5, with 7 bases aligning to TRBD2. This CDR3 is built from 16 residues. The germline V gene has CDR1 ENHRY and CDR2 SYGVKD. After removal of 6 bases from V and 2 bases from J, the junction contained 12 bases not matched to a gene. The CDR3 DNA reads as TGTGCCATCAGCGGGACGAATCCGGGGGGACAAGAGACCCAGTACTTC. Its protein is CAISGTNPGGQETQYF.

This clone was detected once. The rearrangement joins TRBV2 to TRBJ1-1, with no clear D. CDR1 is SNHLY, CDR2 FYNNEI, per germline. Trimming removed 6 bases at V and 1 base at J, with 9 bases between. The CDR3 covers 13 residues. The CDR3 DNA sequence: TGTGCCAGCAGCGCCGGGTCGAACACTGAAGCTTTCTTT. Translated, it gives CASSAGSNTEAFF. Supplemented by reference TRBV2 and TRBJ1-1, the full variable domain reads EPEVTQTPSHQVTQMGQEVILRCVPISNHLYFYWYRQILGQKVEFLVSFYNNEISEKSEIFDDQFSVERPDGSNFTLKIRSTKLEDSAMYFCASSAGSNTEAFFGQGTRLTVV.

The V call is TRBV19, the J call TRBJ1-4, with D uncertain. Germline V CDR1 and CDR2: LNHDA, SQIVND (reference sequence). Between the trimmed V and J ends, which lost 4 bases and 1 base, there was a span of 10 bases. This CDR3 spans 15 amino acids. CDR3 bases: TGTGCCAGTAGTACACTGATAGGAACTAATGAAAAACTGTTTTTT. Its protein is CASSTLIGTNEKLFF.